This T cell receptor beta chain was sequenced during a study of T cells in Graves' hyperthyroidism and ophthalmopathy. In this sample, this clonotype turned up many times. The PBMCs were sourced from fresh peripheral blood (around 9.3 ml). Researchers took RNA transcripts and amplified the TCR beta CDR3 regions from them. Initially, a first-round RT-PCR of the TCR CDR3 employed the HTBI primer set. TCRdb itself ran the multiplex PCR reads through MiXCR, one entry per CDR3 protein. The sample includes about 600,000 distinct CDR3 sequences, roughly 16% of them seen just once. The germline V and J ends were trimmed by 7 bases and 8 bases, with 20 bases remaining between them. The CDR3 runs 15 residues. Germline assignment: CDR1 SNHLY and CDR2 FYNNEI.

The sequence was collected from a woman aged 40 to 50 with Graves' ophthalmopathy. This rearrangement joins TRBV2 to TRBJ2-2; D not resolved. Sequences were obtained from blood. The CDR3 here is CASTWQDVRSGELFF. CDR3 DNA sequence: TGTGCCAGCACCTGGCAGGATGTTCGATCGGGGGAGCTGTTTTTT.